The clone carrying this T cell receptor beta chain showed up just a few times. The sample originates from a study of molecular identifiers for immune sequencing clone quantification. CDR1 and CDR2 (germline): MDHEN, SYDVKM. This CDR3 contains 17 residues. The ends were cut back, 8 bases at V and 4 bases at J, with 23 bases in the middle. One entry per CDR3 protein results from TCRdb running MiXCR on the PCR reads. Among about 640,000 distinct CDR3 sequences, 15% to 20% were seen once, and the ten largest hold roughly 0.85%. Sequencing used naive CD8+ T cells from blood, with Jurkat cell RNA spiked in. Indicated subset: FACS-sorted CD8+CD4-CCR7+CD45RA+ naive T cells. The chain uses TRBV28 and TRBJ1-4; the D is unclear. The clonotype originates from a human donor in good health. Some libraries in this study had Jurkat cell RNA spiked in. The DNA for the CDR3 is TGTGCCAGCCGCAACCCCAGTAGGGCAGCCTTTAATGAAAAACTGTTTTTT. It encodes CASRNPSRAAFNEKLFF.